Detailed here is one T cell receptor (beta chain). Its antigen is currently not known. This specimen belongs to a study of T cells in severe cutaneous drug reactions (dated 2019 in TCRdb). The study in broad terms: Between about 2010 and 2018, patients were recruited from Taiwan, Thailand and a European registry network. The libraries were made with iRepertoire multiplex PCR, and the authors referred to a comparison in which iRepertoire and 5' RACE methods, with or without UMI, captured abundant clonotypes to a similar degree. Assignment of the culprit drug relied on both the Naranjo algorithm and the ALDEN drug causality algorithm. Bulk TCR sequencing was combined with single-cell sequencing, quantitative PCR validation, functional assays and transgenic mouse experiments. Only patients with a probable or definite SJS/TEN or DRESS diagnosis by RegiSCAR criteria were enrolled. Blister fluids/cells, PBMC and other biological samples were taken from patients in the acute stage or the recovery stage.

Sequenced donors were patients with carbamazepine-induced Stevens-Johnson syndrome or toxic epidermal necrolysis (CBZ-SJS/TEN). To search for drug-specific clonotypes, the T cell receptor repertoires of patients with drug-induced severe cutaneous adverse reactions were profiled by next-generation sequencing. The RNA was isolated from either blister cells of skin lesions or peripheral blood mononuclear cells. For both bulk and single-cell sequencing, libraries were prepared with the iRepertoire multiplex PCR system using TCR subtype-specific primers. Bulk TCR beta libraries were generated by multiplex PCR with primers targeting V, D and J gene regions. Roughly 95-550 ng of RNA per sample served as input for bulk TCR library preparation. An Illumina MiSeq was used to sequence bulk TCR beta amplicons. The authors' analysis ran thus. Sample misassignments and low-quality sequencing reads were removed through quality control steps. CDR3 was defined as the amino acids lying between the Y[YFLI]C motif of the V-gene and the [FW]GXGT motif of the J-segment. The IMGT database was followed for TRBV and TRBJ gene assignments and CDR3 clonotypes. TRBV expression in each sample was normalized to the mean of the same gene in PBMC from approximately 45 healthy donors. Each CDR3 protein sequence appears as one entry after TCRdb reprocessed the reads, and no DNA is included. What appears here as the V and J calls and clone size reflects TCRdb's work, not the paper's. In this sample's table one finds more than 6,500 distinct CDR3 sequences. The biggest ten clones account for about a third of the sample.

From the germline V gene, CDR1 is MNHEY and CDR2 is SVGAGI. Its CDR3 holds 13 amino acids, cysteine through phenylalanine. No DNA sequence is on record. What the work shows at the level of the full study, not this receptor alone: CBZ-SJS/TEN patients showed strongly increased TRBV12-4 usage, with an average of around 33% in blister cells and 4% to 6% in PBMC. A public TCRbeta CDR3, present at a mean of around 15% in all seven CBZ-SJS/TEN blister samples, was undetectable or scarce in PBMC from tolerant controls and healthy donors. The authors noted that whether the public TCR generalizes to SJS/TEN caused by other drugs still needs further study.

The sequence was collected from a human donor with toxic epidermal necrolysis, a severe cutaneous drug reaction. The sequenced sample was cells from a skin blister. This specimen's cell subset or site label, interpreted: unsorted cells from skin lesion blisters. Here the chain combines TRBV6-5 and TRBJ1-1; the D gene TCRdb calls, TRBD1, cannot be checked with no DNA. CDR3 sequence: CASRALRNTEAFF.